A selection of T cell receptor beta chains follows, all from one sample in a study of Ad26.COV2.S vaccination and SARS-CoV-2 variants. Sequencing was performed with immunoSEQ multiplex PCR; in TCRdb, only in-frame clones are kept and a portion is missing. In the table there are approximately 90,000 clones, approximately 77% of which are singletons. The specimen was peripheral blood, collected after recovery from COVID-19. The receptors originated from a human donor who had recovered from COVID-19. Both conserved end residues are part of each CDR3. D genes are given only for firm matches. Rows may omit the clone size; those that give it use once, few, many or a size class.

TRBJ1-1 | - | TRBV3-1/TRBV3-2 | - | TGTGCCAGCAGCCTGTATGACAGACCCTCCAACGAAGCTTTCTTT | CASSLYDRPSNEAFF
TRBJ2-1 | - | TRBV10-3 | TRBD2 | TGTGCCATCAGTGGGGGACTAGCGGGAGTTCAGGGTAGGAATGAGCAGTTCTTC | CAISGGLAGVQGRNEQFF
TRBJ2-5 | - | TRBV19 | - | TGTGCCAGTGGGGACGTGGGGGCTGGAGAGACCCAGTACTTC | CASGDVGAGETQYF
TRBJ2-3 | - | TRBV28 | - | TGTGCCAGCAGCCAAGGACTGGGCCAGGATACGCAGTATTTT | CASSQGLGQDTQYF
TRBJ2-7 | - | TRBV7-9 | - | TGTGCCAGCAGCTCCACTAGAACGTTCTACGAGCAGTACTTC | CASSSTRTFYEQYF
TRBJ2-2 | - | TRBV7-6 | - | TGTGCCAGCAGCTCTGCGAACACCGGGGAGCTGTTTTTT | CASSSANTGELFF
TRBJ2-7 | - | TRBV28 | - | TGTGCCAGCAGTGTACGACAGCCTTCCTACGAGCAGTACTTC | CASSVRQPSYEQYF
TRBJ2-3 | - | TRBV5-1 | TRBD2 | TGCGCCAGCAGCTTGGGGGCTAGCGGGAGCACAGATACGCAGTATTTT | CASSLGASGSTDTQYF
TRBJ2-6 | once | TRBV19 | - | TGTGCCAGTACCATCTCTGGGGCCAACGTCCTGACTTTC | CASTISGANVLTF
TRBJ1-6 | once | TRBV5-6 | - | TGTGCCAGCAGCTTGGGGGGGAGCAATAATTCACCCCTCCACTTT | CASSLGGSNNSPLHF
TRBJ1-1 | - | TRBV7-9 | - | TGTGCCAGCAGCCGTACTGGGGGGCGTGAGGTGAACACTGAAGCTTTCTTT | CASSRTGGREVNTEAFF
TRBJ2-4 | - | TRBV15 | TRBD2 | TGTGCCACCAGCAGAGATCACGGTGGAGGGGAGGGGGCCAAAAACATTCAGTACTTC | CATSRDHGGGEGAKNIQYF
TRBJ2-7 | - | TRBV16 | TRBD2 | TGTGCCAGCAGCCAATTGCGGGGGGCATACGAGCAGTACTTC | CASSQLRGAYEQYF
TRBJ2-2 | - | TRBV11-2 | - | TGTGCCAGCAGCCCGTCCCTCTCCACCGGGGAGCTGTTTTTT | CASSPSLSTGELFF
TRBJ2-1 | - | TRBV19 | TRBD1 | TGTGCCAGTAGAACCCCGGGACAGACCAATGAGCAGTTCTTC | CASRTPGQTNEQFF
TRBJ2-3 | - | TRBV28 | - | TGTGCCAGCACCCCTTACGGGGCGGTTCAGGGCACAGATACGCAGTATTTT | CASTPYGAVQGTDTQYF
TRBJ2-5 | - | TRBV29-1 | - | TGCAGCGTAAACACCGGGTCCGAGGGGACCCAGTACTTC | CSVNTGSEGTQYF
TRBJ1-1 | - | TRBV27 | - | TGTGCCAGCAGGCCAATGACAGAAGTGAACACTGAAGCTTTCTTT | CASRPMTEVNTEAFF
TRBJ1-4 | - | TRBV19 | TRBD1 | TGTGCCAGTAAACCCACTGACAGGGGAATCGGAAAACTGTTTTTT | CASKPTDRGIGKLFF